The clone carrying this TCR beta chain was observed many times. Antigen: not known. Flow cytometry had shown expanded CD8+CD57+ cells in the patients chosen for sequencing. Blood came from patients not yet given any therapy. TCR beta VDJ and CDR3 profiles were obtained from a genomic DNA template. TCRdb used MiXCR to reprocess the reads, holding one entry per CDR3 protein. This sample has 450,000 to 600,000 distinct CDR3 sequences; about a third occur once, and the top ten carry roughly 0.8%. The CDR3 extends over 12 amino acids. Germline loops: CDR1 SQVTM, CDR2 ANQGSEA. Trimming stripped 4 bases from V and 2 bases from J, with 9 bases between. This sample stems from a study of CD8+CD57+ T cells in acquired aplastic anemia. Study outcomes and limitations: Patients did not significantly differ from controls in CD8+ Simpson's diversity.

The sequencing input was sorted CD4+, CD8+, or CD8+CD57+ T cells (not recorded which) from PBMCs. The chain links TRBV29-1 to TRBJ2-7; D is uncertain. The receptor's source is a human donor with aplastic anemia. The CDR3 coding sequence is TGCAGCGTTGCCGTCCAGACCTACGAGCAGTACTTC. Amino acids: CSVAVQTYEQYF.